This TCR beta chain is from a study of blood T cell repertoires in COVID-19 (dated by TCRdb to 2018 to 2021). Background for the entire study: The collaborator samples originated in the United States, Italy and Spain and spanned the acute and convalescent phases of COVID-19. The prospective study material was composed of cDNA or gDNA derived from T cells, B-cell-depleted T cells, or PBMCs. The dataset comprised deeply sampled blood TCRbeta repertoires from subjects exposed to, actively infected with, or recovered from COVID-19. A freely available public database, intended as a resource for researchers studying the immune response to SARS-CoV-2, is where the repertoires were released. The samples were drawn from the first 160 participants of the ongoing ImmuneRACE study and from 950 to 1,500 subjects provided by 6 global collaborators. Sample metadata almost always included a de-identified subject ID, COVID-19 status, age in years and sex. Where HLA class I and class II types were available, the types were taken from metadata supplied by the sample provider, not from assay-based typing. The study at large found these results: How much clinical and demographic metadata was included differed by source and by participant, and the metadata was provided uncurated.

The collaborating institutions used their own protocols to collect whole blood in K2EDTA tubes. For TCRbeta analysis, collaborators shipped samples as frozen whole blood, isolated PBMCs, or DNA extracted from either of those sample types. This clone was counted only a few times. The clone's antigen remains unknown. Base qualities were left out, and no much larger clone turns up one base away. Counted from cysteine to phenylalanine, this CDR3 has 14 amino acids. CDR3 DNA only is kept here, 42 bases in frame from base 1. CDR1 SGHTA and CDR2 FQGNSA are derived from the germline V gene. V has 4 bases trimmed and J has 6 bases trimmed; junction bases matching no gene number 5. The immunoSEQ Assay, a bias-controlled multiplex PCR, was used to amplify TCRbeta CDR3 regions from genomic DNA. Turning to the authors' computational methods: Within the assay, amplification of reference gene primers was used to estimate how many nucleated cells each sample contained. To quantify the absolute abundance of each unique TCRbeta CDR3 rearrangement, sequence reads were collapsed and filtered. For each sample, productive Simpson clonality was calculated as the square root of Simpson's diversity index across productive rearrangements. TCRdb carries this immuneACCESS record with in-frame sequences only. Its versions omit some clonotypes, under half of them owing to an unresolved V gene in the studies checked, with the rest unexplained. V, J and clone size were drawn from that table, and D and trimming were deduced from the DNA. Recorded for this sample are 96,000 or so clones; more than 70% of them occurred a single time. The ten largest clones capture 2.9% of the sample.

The sample consisted of peripheral blood. Rearrangement joined TRBV7-2 to TRBJ2-3, with 9 bases aligning to TRBD2. This clonotype was obtained from a woman older than 75 with acute or convalescent COVID-19. The CDR3 amino acid sequence is: CASSSGLAPDTQYF. At the DNA level, the sequence is TGTGCCAGCAGCTCCGGACTAGCGCCCGATACGCAGTATTTT.